These 15 T cell receptor beta chains originate from one sample sequenced in a study of long-term antiretroviral therapy in people with HIV. immunoSEQ v3.0 was run at survey level. Assay used: immunoSEQ multiplex PCR; TCRdb lists only in-frame clones, some missing. Of tens of thousands of clones in the sample, over 80% are singletons; the top ten hold 8.8%. Specimen: unsorted PBMCs, collected 1.2 years after starting antiretroviral therapy. The source of these receptors is a woman between 40 and 55 years old with HIV.

This clone was counted a single time. The chain has TRBV5-4 and TRBJ1-1, with 7 bases aligning to TRBD1. Unmatched junction bases numbered 7, after V lost 4 bases and J lost 1 base. Looked up from germline, CDR1 is SGHNT and CDR2 is YYREEE (reference sequence). This CDR3 spans 15 amino acids. Written as DNA, the CDR3 is TGTGCCAGCAGCCTCCAGGACAGGACGAACACTGAAGCTTTCTTT. Translated: CASSLQDRTNTEAFF.

J is TRBJ2-5 and V is TRBV5-4, with 12 bases fitting TRBD2. The CDR3 contains 15 residues. From germline, CDR1 is SGHNT and CDR2 YYREEE (reference sequence). With V trimmed by 3 bases and J by 3 bases, 3 bases remained unmatched. In DNA, the CDR3 is TGTGCCAGCAGCTCGACTAGCGGGAGAGAAGAGACCCAGTACTTC. It yields the protein CASSSTSGREETQYF.

J is TRBJ1-5 and V is TRBV5-1, with TRBD1 matching 7 bases. The CDR3 runs 14 residues. The V and J ends lost 2 bases and 4 bases, in that order; junction bases with no gene match: 3. The germline gives CDR1 SGHRS, CDR2 YFSETQ. The CDR3 sequence: CASSLGQENQPQHF. CDR3 DNA: TGCGCCAGCAGCTTAGGACAGGAGAATCAGCCCCAGCATTTT.

V is TRBV5-1 and J is TRBJ2-3, with 11 bases lining up with TRBD1. CDR3 length equals 16 residues. CDR1 SGHRS and CDR2 YFSETQ come from the germline V gene. After removal of 1 base from V and 1 base from J, the junction contained 2 bases not matched to a gene. CDR3 sequence: CASSLLDRGRTDTQYF. As DNA, the CDR3 is TGCGCCAGCAGCTTGCTGGACAGGGGGCGCACAGATACGCAGTATTTT.

The V gene is TRBV10-3, the J gene TRBJ1-5; maybe TRBD1 (6 bases). The CDR3 sequence is 15 residues long. Looked up from germline, CDR1 is ENHRY and CDR2 is SYGVKD. V was clipped by 6 bases and J by 2 bases, with 14 bases between them. CDR3 residues: CAISVREGGNQPQHF. For the CDR3, the DNA is TGTGCCATCAGCGTCCGAGAGGGGGGCAATCAGCCCCAGCATTTT.

J is TRBJ2-3 and V is TRBV27; 8 bases align to TRBD2. V dropped 7 bases and J dropped 3; count of bases not matched to a gene: 18. This CDR3 is built from 18 residues. CDR1 MNHEY and CDR2 SMNVEV come from the germline V gene (reference sequence). The CDR3 DNA is TGTGCCAGCATTGGTAGAATAGCGGGATCCGGAGAAACAGATACGCAGTATTTT. It is translated as CASIGRIAGSGETDTQYF.

This clone was detected only once. The rearrangement uses TRBV5-1 and TRBJ2-1; 8 bases fit TRBD1. V trimming: 0 bases; J trimming: 2 bases; junction bases outside the gene matches: 1. CDR3 length: 15 residues. Per germline, CDR1 SGHRS and CDR2 YFSETQ. CDR3 nucleotides: TGCGCCAGCAGCTTGGGACAGGGGACCTACAATGAGCAGTTCTTC. Encoded protein: CASSLGQGTYNEQFF.

V usage is TRBV27 and J usage is TRBJ2-3, with D perhaps TRBD1 (6 bases). Germline values: CDR1 MNHEY, CDR2 SMNVEV (reference sequence). V was trimmed by 0 bases and J by 9 bases, leaving 13 bases between them. The CDR3 totals 14 residues. CDR3 region: CASSLSGRQATQYF. The DNA for the CDR3 is TGTGCCAGCAGTTTATCAGGGCGACAGGCGACGCAGTATTTT.

The V call is TRBV6-1, the J call TRBJ2-7; 12 bases are shared with TRBD2. The CDR3 extends over 15 amino acids. The germline gives CDR1 MNHNS, CDR2 SASEGT. V lost 9 bases, J lost 3 bases, and 9 bases stayed unmatched. CDR3 amino acids: CASLPGLAGHYEQYF. The CDR3 DNA follows: TGTGCCAGTCTACCGGGACTAGCGGGCCACTACGAGCAGTACTTC.

The chain carries TRBV12-5 and TRBJ1-1; the match to TRBD1 covers 8 bases. Germline-derived CDR1 and CDR2 are LGHNT and FRNRAP. CDR3 size: 15 residues. The J segment lost 4 bases and the V segment lost 1 base, leaving 5 bases of the junction unmatched. The CDR3 sequence: CASGLGQGLVTEAFF. The CDR3 DNA is TGTGCTAGTGGTTTGGGACAGGGGCTGGTCACTGAAGCTTTCTTT.

The chain combines TRBV6-6 with TRBJ2-1; D not resolved. CDR3 length equals 14 residues. Trimming cost V 9 bases and J 3 bases, with 15 bases left between them. Germline loops: CDR1 MNHNY, CDR2 SVGAGI (reference sequence). CDR3 sequence: CASTLGAHYNEQFF. The CDR3 bases are TGTGCCAGTACGTTAGGAGCGCACTACAATGAGCAGTTCTTC.

The chain uses TRBV7-9 and TRBJ1-4, with TRBD1 matching over 7 bases. The junction had 4 bases not matched to a gene; V was cut back by 5 bases and J by 4 bases. Per the germline V gene, CDR1 is SEHNR and CDR2 is FQNEAQ (reference sequence). The CDR3 has 14 amino acids. CDR3 bases: TGTGCCAGCAGCCCGGGACAGTTTAATGAAAAACTGTTTTTT. Translating it yields CASSPGQFNEKLFF.

This CDR3 is CATSRDAGGYNEQFF. Written as DNA, the CDR3 is TGTGCCACCAGCAGAGATGCGGGGGGCTACAATGAGCAGTTCTTC. The genes are TRBV15 and TRBJ2-1; 8 nucleotides line up with TRBD2. J lost 3 bases, V lost 0 bases, and 1 base had no gene match. The CDR3 spans 15 residues. Germline CDR1 and CDR2: LNHNV and YYDKDF (reference sequence).

The chain employs TRBV5-1 and TRBJ2-3; possible D gene TRBD1, 7 bases. V gave up 7 bases and J gave up 4 bases, with 28 bases separating them. Looked up from germline, CDR1 is SGHRS and CDR2 is YFSETQ. There are 18 residues in the CDR3. CDR3 coding DNA: TGCGCCAGCGGACCACAGGGGCGCCGGGAGCTTTATGCAGATACGCAGTATTTT. It codes for CASGPQGRRELYADTQYF.

V is TRBV7-3 and J is TRBJ1-1, with a weak D call TRBD1 (5 bases). Germline-derived CDR1 and CDR2 are SGHTA and FQGTGA. This CDR3 spans 14 amino acids. V was trimmed by 1 base and J by 4 bases, leaving 10 bases between them. CDR3 DNA: TGTGCCAGCAGCTTAAGGGGCCTTGGCACTGAAGCTTTCTTT. This gives the protein CASSLRGLGTEAFF.